Listed below are T cell receptor beta chains from one sample, sequenced in a study of STAT5B mutations in CD4+ large granular lymphocyte leukemia. Sequenced by immunoSEQ multiplex PCR; TCRdb stores in-frame clones only, minus some. This sample has fewer than 35,000 clones, with approximately 88% found just once. The sample taken for sequencing was CD4+ T cells from blood buffy coats. Source of these receptors: a human donor in good health. Both conserved end residues are part of each CDR3. A D gene is named only where the DNA matches it firmly. The size of a clone is reported for some rows only, either as once, few or many, or as a class for expanded clones.

length: 15; D: -; size: -; V: TRBV9; J: TRBJ2-7; CDR3: CASSVDPRGDYEQYF; DNA: TGTGCCAGCAGCGTAGACCCCAGGGGGGACTACGAGCAGTACTTC
length: 19; D: -; size: -; V: TRBV27; J: TRBJ1-2; CDR3: CASSLRSVVQGGVNYGYTF; DNA: TGTGCCAGCAGTTTACGAAGCGTGGTTCAGGGAGGGGTTAACTATGGCTACACCTTC
length: 11; D: -; size: -; V: TRBV28; J: TRBJ1-2; CDR3: CASSLSRGYTF; DNA: TGTGCCAGCAGTTTATCGCGGGGCTACACCTTC
length: 14; D: -; size: once; V: TRBV6-5; J: TRBJ1-5; CDR3: CASSYGGGSTPQHF; DNA: TGTGCCAGCAGTTACGGTGGGGGGAGCACGCCCCAGCATTTT
length: 13; D: -; size: -; V: TRBV11-2; J: TRBJ2-1; CDR3: CASSLHPGGEQFF; DNA: TGTGCCAGCAGCCTACATCCCGGCGGTGAGCAGTTCTTC
length: 15; D: -; size: -; V: TRBV7-2; J: TRBJ1-2; CDR3: CASSSQTTGLYGYTF; DNA: TGTGCCAGCAGCTCCCAGACAACAGGCTTATATGGCTACACCTTC
length: 15; D: -; size: -; V: TRBV5-4; J: TRBJ1-3; CDR3: CASSSYFANVNTIYF; DNA: TGTGCCAGCAGCTCCTATTTCGCGAATGTGAACACCATATATTTT
length: 15; D: -; size: -; V: TRBV27; J: TRBJ2-7; CDR3: CASSRKGSPSYEQYF; DNA: TGTGCCAGCAGTCGAAAGGGTTCCCCATCCTACGAGCAGTACTTC
length: 15; D: TRBD2; size: -; V: TRBV7-3; J: TRBJ2-1; CDR3: CASSPGGGPYNEQFF; DNA: TGTGCCAGCAGCCCGGGGGGGGGACCCTACAATGAGCAGTTCTTC
length: 16; D: -; size: -; V: TRBV6-6; J: TRBJ1-6; CDR3: CASSLPRVGENSPLHF; DNA: TGTGCCAGCAGTTTACCTCGCGTAGGCGAGAATTCACCCCTCCACTTT
length: 15; D: -; size: -; V: TRBV5-1; J: TRBJ2-1; CDR3: CASSLAGDSYNEQFF; DNA: TGCGCCAGCAGCTTGGCTGGAGATTCCTACAATGAGCAGTTCTTC
length: 16; D: -; size: -; V: TRBV7-8; J: TRBJ1-6; CDR3: CASSPWRDSYNSPLHF; DNA: TGTGCCAGCAGCCCGTGGCGGGACTCCTATAATTCACCCCTCCACTTT
length: 14; D: -; size: -; V: TRBV28; J: TRBJ1-4; CDR3: CASSLGGSNEKLFF; DNA: TGTGCCAGCAGTTTAGGGGGGTCTAATGAAAAACTGTTTTTT
length: 11; D: -; size: -; V: TRBV5-1; J: TRBJ2-3; CDR3: CASTGADTQYF; DNA: TGCGCCAGCACCGGGGCCGATACGCAGTATTTT
length: 15; D: -; size: -; V: TRBV7-9; J: TRBJ2-3; CDR3: CASSASLVFTDTQYF; DNA: TGTGCCAGCAGCGCCTCGTTGGTATTCACAGATACGCAGTATTTT